This is a list of T cell receptor beta chains from one sample in a study of CD8+ T cells in alopecia areata. The protocol was immunoSEQ multiplex PCR, while the TCRdb copy is restricted to in-frame clones and leaves out a portion. In the table there are around 160,000 clones, over 70% of which are singletons. Material: CD8+ T cells sorted from blood, obtained at week 0. These TCRs come from a human donor with alopecia areata. Each CDR3 is given with its conserved first and last residue. The D gene is left open where the match is weak. A row's size may be missing; if present it is once, few, many or a size class.

D gene: TRBD1; V gene: TRBV6-6; J gene: TRBJ2-7; clone size: .; CDR3 DNA: TGTGCCAGCAGCTCGGACAGGGCGGGCTACGAGCAGTACTTC; CDR3 protein: CASSSDRAGYEQYF
D gene: .; V gene: TRBV7-6; J gene: TRBJ2-3; clone size: once; CDR3 DNA: TGTGCCAGCAGCTTAAGTTTAGGCACAGATACGCAGTATTTT; CDR3 protein: CASSLSLGTDTQYF
D gene: .; V gene: TRBV28; J gene: TRBJ2-7; clone size: .; CDR3 DNA: TGTGCCAGCAGTTTTTTACCCCGAGAAGAGCAGTACTTC; CDR3 protein: CASSFLPREEQYF
D gene: TRBD2; V gene: TRBV10-2; J gene: TRBJ2-1; clone size: .; CDR3 DNA: TGCGCCAGTAGAAGGGAGGGTCCCTACAATGAGCAGTTCTTC; CDR3 protein: CASRREGPYNEQFF
D gene: .; V gene: TRBV10-3; J gene: TRBJ1-6; clone size: .; CDR3 DNA: TGTGCCATCAGACCACTCATTGATTCACCCCTCCACTTT; CDR3 protein: CAIRPLIDSPLHF
D gene: .; V gene: TRBV6-1; J gene: TRBJ2-7; clone size: few; CDR3 DNA: TGTGCCAGCAGTGAAGGGGACCTTTACGAGCAGTACTTC; CDR3 protein: CASSEGDLYEQYF
D gene: TRBD1; V gene: TRBV29-1; J gene: TRBJ2-3; clone size: .; CDR3 DNA: TGCAGCGTTGAGGGACAGTGGGCAGATACGCAGTATTTT; CDR3 protein: CSVEGQWADTQYF
D gene: .; V gene: TRBV27; J gene: TRBJ2-7; clone size: .; CDR3 DNA: TGTGCCAGCAGTTTGGCCCCCGTCAACGAGCAGTACTTC; CDR3 protein: CASSLAPVNEQYF
D gene: .; V gene: TRBV4-1; J gene: TRBJ2-7; clone size: .; CDR3 DNA: TGCGCCAGCAGCCAAGCCAGCGGCCCGGGCACAAGGACCTACGAGCAGTACTTC; CDR3 protein: CASSQASGPGTRTYEQYF
D gene: .; V gene: TRBV28; J gene: TRBJ2-3; clone size: .; CDR3 DNA: TGTGCCAGCAAAGGGTCAGATACGCAGTATTTT; CDR3 protein: CASKGSDTQYF
D gene: TRBD1; V gene: TRBV7-9; J gene: TRBJ2-7; clone size: .; CDR3 DNA: TGTGCCAGCAGCTTGGAAAGACAGGGGGTCTACGAGCAGTACTTC; CDR3 protein: CASSLERQGVYEQYF
D gene: TRBD1; V gene: TRBV7-9; J gene: TRBJ2-5; clone size: .; CDR3 DNA: TGTGCCAGCAGCCCGACAGGGGAAGAGACCCAGTACTTC; CDR3 protein: CASSPTGEETQYF
D gene: TRBD2; V gene: TRBV27; J gene: TRBJ2-1; clone size: .; CDR3 DNA: TGTGCCAGCAGTGAGAGCGGGAGTCTCAACAATGAGCAGTTCTTC; CDR3 protein: CASSESGSLNNEQFF
D gene: TRBD2; V gene: TRBV10-2; J gene: TRBJ2-1; clone size: .; CDR3 DNA: TGCGCCAGCAGATTAGCGGGAGGGTACAATGAGCAGTTCTTC; CDR3 protein: CASRLAGGYNEQFF
D gene: TRBD2; V gene: TRBV19; J gene: TRBJ2-1; clone size: .; CDR3 DNA: TGTGCCAGTAGTACTTCACCCGGGACTACCTACAATGAGCAGTTCTTC; CDR3 protein: CASSTSPGTTYNEQFF
D gene: TRBD1; V gene: TRBV5-4; J gene: TRBJ2-1; clone size: .; CDR3 DNA: TGTGCCAGCAGCCAATGGACAGGGCGTAACAATGAGCAGTTCTTC; CDR3 protein: CASSQWTGRNNEQFF
D gene: .; V gene: TRBV5-1; J gene: TRBJ2-7; clone size: .; CDR3 DNA: TGCGCCAGCAGCTTGGCCGTGGGGGGATCGTACGAGCAGTACTTC; CDR3 protein: CASSLAVGGSYEQYF
D gene: .; V gene: TRBV21-1; J gene: TRBJ2-6; clone size: .; CDR3 DNA: TGTGCCAGCAGGGTAGATATACCGGACGAATCTGGGGCCAACGTCCTGACTTTC; CDR3 protein: CASRVDIPDESGANVLTF
D gene: TRBD2; V gene: TRBV5-1; J gene: TRBJ2-5; clone size: .; CDR3 DNA: TGCGCCAGCAGCGGCACGGGACTAGCGGGAGTCCCACTCCAAGAGACCCAGTACTTC; CDR3 protein: CASSGTGLAGVPLQETQYF
D gene: TRBD1; V gene: TRBV27; J gene: TRBJ2-3; clone size: .; CDR3 DNA: TGTGCCAGCAACCGGCAGGGGGGCACAGATACGCAGTATTTT; CDR3 protein: CASNRQGGTDTQYF
D gene: TRBD1; V gene: TRBV30; J gene: TRBJ2-7; clone size: .; CDR3 DNA: TGTGCCTTCCGGGACAGCACCTACGAGCAGTACTTC; CDR3 protein: CAFRDSTYEQYF
D gene: .; V gene: TRBV27; J gene: TRBJ2-7; clone size: .; CDR3 DNA: TGTGCCAGCAGTCCTACAGGGCGCTACGAGCAGTACTTC; CDR3 protein: CASSPTGRYEQYF
D gene: TRBD2; V gene: TRBV2; J gene: TRBJ2-2; clone size: .; CDR3 DNA: TGTGCCAGCAGGCCTTATGAGCGGGGGGCCACCGGGGAGCTGTTTTTT; CDR3 protein: CASRPYERGATGELFF
D gene: TRBD1; V gene: TRBV11-2; J gene: TRBJ2-7; clone size: .; CDR3 DNA: TGTGCCAGCAGCTTACGATCCGCGTTGGGACAGCTTCCAGACGAGCAGTACTTC; CDR3 protein: CASSLRSALGQLPDEQYF
D gene: .; V gene: TRBV6-5; J gene: TRBJ2-7; clone size: .; CDR3 DNA: TGTGCCAGCAGTCGCAGCTACGAGCAGTACTTC; CDR3 protein: CASSRSYEQYF
D gene: .; V gene: TRBV4-1; J gene: TRBJ2-3; clone size: .; CDR3 DNA: TGCGCCAGCCAACGAGGGTTTTGGCGCACAGATACGCAGTATTTT; CDR3 protein: CASQRGFWRTDTQYF
D gene: .; V gene: TRBV6-5; J gene: TRBJ2-7; clone size: .; CDR3 DNA: TGTGCCAGCAGCCTCACAAGGGGCTACGAGCAGTACTTC; CDR3 protein: CASSLTRGYEQYF
D gene: .; V gene: TRBV6-5; J gene: TRBJ1-2; clone size: .; CDR3 DNA: TGTGCCAGCAGTTACACAGGGTCTACCTATGGCTACACCTTC; CDR3 protein: CASSYTGSTYGYTF
D gene: .; V gene: TRBV18; J gene: TRBJ2-3; clone size: few; CDR3 DNA: TGTGCCAGCTCACCACCCGAGGGTATTACGCGAGATACGCAGTATTTT; CDR3 protein: CASSPPEGITRDTQYF
D gene: .; V gene: TRBV29-1; J gene: TRBJ1-2; clone size: once; CDR3 DNA: TGCAGCGTTGAAGAAGGAGGGCCGGAGGGCTACACCTTC; CDR3 protein: CSVEEGGPEGYTF
D gene: .; V gene: TRBV10-1; J gene: TRBJ2-1; clone size: .; CDR3 DNA: TGCGCCACGGCGGCCCACTCCTACAATGAGCAGTTCTTC; CDR3 protein: CATAAHSYNEQFF
D gene: TRBD2; V gene: TRBV6-1; J gene: TRBJ2-3; clone size: .; CDR3 DNA: TGTGCCAGCAGTGAACTTCGGACTAGCGGGAGGACAGATACGCAGTATTTT; CDR3 protein: CASSELRTSGRTDTQYF
D gene: .; V gene: TRBV29-1; J gene: TRBJ1-1; clone size: .; CDR3 DNA: TGCAGCGTTGAATTGGGCATCGAGGGAGCTTTCTTT; CDR3 protein: CSVELGIEGAFF
D gene: .; V gene: TRBV7-2; J gene: TRBJ2-2; clone size: .; CDR3 DNA: TGTGCCAGCAGCACAACAGGGCGTTCAGGGGAGCTGTTTTTT; CDR3 protein: CASSTTGRSGELFF
D gene: .; V gene: TRBV29-1; J gene: TRBJ2-7; clone size: .; CDR3 DNA: TGCAGCGCATCGACAGAGACCTACGAGCAGTACTTC; CDR3 protein: CSASTETYEQYF
D gene: .; V gene: TRBV25-1; J gene: TRBJ2-3; clone size: .; CDR3 DNA: TGTGCCAGCAGCACTCCGCGGGGCCAGACGCAGTATTTT; CDR3 protein: CASSTPRGQTQYF
D gene: .; V gene: TRBV9; J gene: TRBJ2-1; clone size: .; CDR3 DNA: TGTGCCAGCAGCGTACCCGGCTCTAGCTCCTACAATGAGCAGTTCTTC; CDR3 protein: CASSVPGSSSYNEQFF
D gene: TRBD2; V gene: TRBV29-1; J gene: TRBJ2-3; clone size: few; CDR3 DNA: TGCAGCGTCTTGCTAGCGGGAGGCGATCAGGGCACAGATACGCAGTATTTT; CDR3 protein: CSVLLAGGDQGTDTQYF
D gene: TRBD1; V gene: TRBV5-6; J gene: TRBJ1-4; clone size: .; CDR3 DNA: TGTGCCAGCACCATCGGACAGGGGGCGGAACCTAATGAAAAACTGTTTTTT; CDR3 protein: CASTIGQGAEPNEKLFF
D gene: .; V gene: TRBV9; J gene: TRBJ2-7; clone size: .; CDR3 DNA: TGTGCCAGCAGCGTAGTCCCCTTCGCCTCCCAGCCTTACGAGCAGTACTTC; CDR3 protein: CASSVVPFASQPYEQYF
D gene: .; V gene: TRBV7-2; J gene: TRBJ2-7; clone size: .; CDR3 DNA: TGTGCCAGCAGCTTAGACCCGCCTCAGTACTTC; CDR3 protein: CASSLDPPQYF
D gene: .; V gene: TRBV19; J gene: TRBJ1-1; clone size: .; CDR3 DNA: TGTGCCAGTAGCTCCAGCGGGAGGACTGAAGCTTTCTTT; CDR3 protein: CASSSSGRTEAFF
D gene: TRBD1; V gene: TRBV7-9; J gene: TRBJ2-7; clone size: .; CDR3 DNA: TGTGCCAGCATCTCGGGACAGGCCTACGAGCAGTACTTC; CDR3 protein: CASISGQAYEQYF
D gene: TRBD2; V gene: TRBV11-2; J gene: TRBJ2-1; clone size: .; CDR3 DNA: TGTGCCGCCTCCGGGGCTAGCGGGGACGGGGCGCAGTTCTTC; CDR3 protein: CAASGASGDGAQFF
D gene: TRBD2; V gene: TRBV15; J gene: TRBJ2-3; clone size: .; CDR3 DNA: TGTGCCACCAGCAGAGCTCTAGCGGGAGGCTTTCGGATCACAGATACGCAGTATTTT; CDR3 protein: CATSRALAGGFRITDTQYF
D gene: TRBD1; V gene: TRBV27; J gene: TRBJ1-2; clone size: once; CDR3 DNA: TGTGCCAGCAGTCAGGGGGCGCGGATCTATGGCTACACCTTC; CDR3 protein: CASSQGARIYGYTF
D gene: .; V gene: TRBV7-9; J gene: TRBJ2-1; clone size: .; CDR3 DNA: TGTGCCAGCAGTTACTCCTACAATGAGCAGTTCTTC; CDR3 protein: CASSYSYNEQFF
D gene: .; V gene: TRBV7-8; J gene: TRBJ1-3; clone size: .; CDR3 DNA: TGTGCCAGCAGCGCGGGACTGCTAGTCTCTGGAAACACCATATATTTT; CDR3 protein: CASSAGLLVSGNTIYF
D gene: .; V gene: TRBV21-1; J gene: TRBJ1-2; clone size: .; CDR3 DNA: TGTGCCAGCAGCAAAGTTCAGCTTTGGGGCTACACCTTC; CDR3 protein: CASSKVQLWGYTF
D gene: .; V gene: TRBV15; J gene: TRBJ2-1; clone size: .; CDR3 DNA: TGTGCCACCAGCCCCGGAAGGACGGGCCTCGCGGCTGAGCAGTTCTTC; CDR3 protein: CATSPGRTGLAAEQFF
D gene: TRBD1; V gene: TRBV11-2; J gene: TRBJ2-5; clone size: .; CDR3 DNA: TGTGCCAGCAGACCCCCCGGGACAGGGGTACCCCAGTACTTC; CDR3 protein: CASRPPGTGVPQYF
D gene: TRBD2; V gene: TRBV5-6; J gene: TRBJ2-3; clone size: .; CDR3 DNA: TGTGCCAGCAGCCCTGGCCGACTAGCGGGACGCACAGATACGCAGTATTTT; CDR3 protein: CASSPGRLAGRTDTQYF
D gene: .; V gene: TRBV2; J gene: TRBJ2-2; clone size: .; CDR3 DNA: TGTGCCAGCGTGACAGGTGGAACCGGGGAGCTGTTTTTT; CDR3 protein: CASVTGGTGELFF
D gene: .; V gene: TRBV27; J gene: TRBJ2-7; clone size: .; CDR3 DNA: TGTGCCAGCAGCGAGGACAGTAGATTCTACGAGCAGTACTTC; CDR3 protein: CASSEDSRFYEQYF
D gene: .; V gene: TRBV14; J gene: TRBJ1-2; clone size: .; CDR3 DNA: TGTGCCAGCAGCCAAGTTCCAGATGGCTACACCTTC; CDR3 protein: CASSQVPDGYTF
D gene: .; V gene: TRBV27; J gene: TRBJ2-7; clone size: .; CDR3 DNA: TGTGCCAGCAGTTTATTAGGCGACGAGCAGTACTTC; CDR3 protein: CASSLLGDEQYF
D gene: .; V gene: TRBV30; J gene: TRBJ2-7; clone size: .; CDR3 DNA: TGTGCCTGGAACGGGGACTCCTACGAGCAGTACTTC; CDR3 protein: CAWNGDSYEQYF
D gene: .; V gene: TRBV7-6; J gene: TRBJ2-4; clone size: once; CDR3 DNA: TGTGCCAGCGCACGGGACACATACAGCGGGAACATTCAGTACTTC; CDR3 protein: CASARDTYSGNIQYF
D gene: .; V gene: TRBV19; J gene: TRBJ1-5; clone size: .; CDR3 DNA: TGTGCCAGTAGTCCCCTTTGGACAGACTATAGCAATCAGCCCCAGCATTTT; CDR3 protein: CASSPLWTDYSNQPQHF